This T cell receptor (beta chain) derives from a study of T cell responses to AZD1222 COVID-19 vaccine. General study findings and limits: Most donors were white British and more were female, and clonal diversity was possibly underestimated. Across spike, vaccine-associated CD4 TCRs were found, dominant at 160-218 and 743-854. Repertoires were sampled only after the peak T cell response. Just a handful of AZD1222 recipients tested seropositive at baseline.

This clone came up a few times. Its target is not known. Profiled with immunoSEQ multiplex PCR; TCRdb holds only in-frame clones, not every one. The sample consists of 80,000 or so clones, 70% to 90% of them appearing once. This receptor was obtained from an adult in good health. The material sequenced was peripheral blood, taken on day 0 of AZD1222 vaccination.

This CDR3 reads CASSIESGTANPSTDTQYF. CDR3 in DNA: TGTGCCAGTAGTATAGAATCCGGGACAGCCAATCCTAGCACAGATACGCAGTATTTT. This chain connects TRBV19 to TRBJ2-3; TRBD1 aligns across 7 bases. Germline V CDR1 and CDR2: LNHDA, SQIVND (reference sequence). The CDR3 consists of 19 residues. After removal of 0 bases from V and 0 bases from J, the junction contained 12 bases not matched to a gene.